This TCR beta chain was captured in a study of T cell changes during pregnancy in multiple sclerosis. Only in-frame clones appear in the TCRdb table, and some are missing; sequencing was by immunoSEQ multiplex PCR. The table records 57,000 or so clones, roughly 90% of them present only once. Specimen: peripheral blood, collected in the second trimester of pregnancy. The source of this sequence is a female donor with multiple sclerosis, enrolled in a pregnancy study.

CDR3 DNA sequence: TGCGCCAGCAGCTTGTTCTGGACTAGCGGCGGCAATGAGCAGTTCTTC. It codes for CASSLFWTSGGNEQFF. J is TRBJ2-1 and V is TRBV5-1, with 10 bases fitting TRBD2. The CDR3 spans 16 residues. Germline CDR1 and CDR2: SGHRS and YFSETQ. J was trimmed by 6 bases and V by 1 base; bases with no gene match: 7.